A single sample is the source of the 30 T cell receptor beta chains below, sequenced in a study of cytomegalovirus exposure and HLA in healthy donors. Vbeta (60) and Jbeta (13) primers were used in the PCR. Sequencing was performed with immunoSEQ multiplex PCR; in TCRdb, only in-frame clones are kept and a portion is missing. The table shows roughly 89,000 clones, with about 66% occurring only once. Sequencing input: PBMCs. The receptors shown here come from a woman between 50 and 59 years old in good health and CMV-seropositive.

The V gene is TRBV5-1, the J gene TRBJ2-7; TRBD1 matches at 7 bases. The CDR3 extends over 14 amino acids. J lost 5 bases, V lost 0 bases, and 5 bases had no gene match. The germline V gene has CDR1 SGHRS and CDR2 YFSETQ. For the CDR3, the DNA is TGCGCCAGCAGCTTGGACAGGGGTAAAAACGAGCAGTACTTC. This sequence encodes CASSLDRGKNEQYF.

CDR3 in DNA: TGTGCCAGCAGCCAGAACTTCCTTGGGGCGTTCCTGACTTTC. Protein product: CASSQNFLGAFLTF. This rearrangement joins TRBV7-9 to TRBJ2-6; possible D gene TRBD1, 5 bases. This CDR3 comprises 14 residues. V was shortened by 5 bases and J by 14 bases, with 19 bases between the two germline ends. The V gene's germline CDR1 is SEHNR and CDR2 FQNEAQ (reference sequence).

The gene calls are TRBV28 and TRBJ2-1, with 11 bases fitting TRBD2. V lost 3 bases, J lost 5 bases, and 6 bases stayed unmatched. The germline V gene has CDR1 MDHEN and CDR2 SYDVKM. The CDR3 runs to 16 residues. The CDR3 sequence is CASSFLLAGGDNEQFF. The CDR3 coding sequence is TGTGCCAGCAGTTTTCTCTTAGCGGGGGGGGACAATGAGCAGTTCTTC.

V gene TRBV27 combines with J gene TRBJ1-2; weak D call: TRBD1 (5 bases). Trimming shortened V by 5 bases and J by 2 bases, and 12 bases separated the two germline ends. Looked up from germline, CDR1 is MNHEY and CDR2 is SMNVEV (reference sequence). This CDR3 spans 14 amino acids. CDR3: CASSPLRQNYGYTF. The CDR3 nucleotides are TGTGCCAGCAGTCCCCTACGACAGAACTATGGCTACACCTTC.

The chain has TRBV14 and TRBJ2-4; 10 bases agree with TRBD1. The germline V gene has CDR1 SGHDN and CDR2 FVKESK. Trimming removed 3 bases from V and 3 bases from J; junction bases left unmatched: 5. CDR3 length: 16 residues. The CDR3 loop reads CASSHRQGAGKNIQYF. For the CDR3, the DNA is TGTGCCAGCAGCCATAGACAGGGGGCGGGCAAAAACATTCAGTACTTC.

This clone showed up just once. This chain's CDR3 is CASSLAQGRAGELFF. The CDR3 nucleotides are TGCGCCAGCAGCTTGGCCCAGGGGAGGGCCGGGGAGCTGTTTTTT. V is TRBV5-1 and J is TRBJ2-2; D might be TRBD2 (7 bases). V lost 0 bases and J 6 bases, leaving 12 bases between the germline ends. The germline CDR1 and CDR2 sequences are SGHRS and YFSETQ. This CDR3 spans 15 amino acids.

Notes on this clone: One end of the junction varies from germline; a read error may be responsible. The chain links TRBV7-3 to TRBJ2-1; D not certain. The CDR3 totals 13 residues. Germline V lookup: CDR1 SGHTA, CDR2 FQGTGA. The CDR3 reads CASSLGSNNEQFF. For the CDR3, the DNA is TGTGCCAGCAGCTTAGGCTCCAACAATGAGCAGTTCTTC.

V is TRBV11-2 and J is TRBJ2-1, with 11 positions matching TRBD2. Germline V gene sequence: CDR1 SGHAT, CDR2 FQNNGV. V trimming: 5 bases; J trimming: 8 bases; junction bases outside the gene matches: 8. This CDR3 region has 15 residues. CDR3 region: CASSDLLAGEDEQFF. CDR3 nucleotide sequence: TGTGCCAGCAGCGATCTACTAGCGGGGGAAGATGAGCAGTTCTTC.

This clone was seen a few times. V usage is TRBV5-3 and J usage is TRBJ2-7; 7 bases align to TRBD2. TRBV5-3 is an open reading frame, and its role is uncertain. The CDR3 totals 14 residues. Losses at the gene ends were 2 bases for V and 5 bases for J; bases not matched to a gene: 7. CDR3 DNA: TGTGCCAGAAGCTTTCCCCCTCGGGAGGACGAGCAGTACTTC. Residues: CARSFPPREDEQYF.

The CDR3 spells CASSLRDSAYEQYF. DNA of the CDR3: TGTGCCAGCAGCTTAAGGGACTCAGCCTACGAGCAGTACTTC. The chain couples TRBV7-8 to TRBJ2-7; maybe TRBD2 (6 bases). This CDR3 is 14 amino acids long. Looked up from germline, CDR1 is SGHVS and CDR2 is FQNEAQ. The germline V and J ends were trimmed by 2 bases and 2 bases, with 10 bases remaining between them. The whole variable domain, filled in from reference TRBV7-8 and TRBJ2-7, reads GAGVSQSPRYKVAKRGQDVALRCDPISGHVSLFWYQQALGQGPEFLTYFQNEAQLDKSGLPSDRFFAERPEGSVSTLKIQRTQQEDSAVYLCASSLRDSAYEQYFGPGTRLTVT.

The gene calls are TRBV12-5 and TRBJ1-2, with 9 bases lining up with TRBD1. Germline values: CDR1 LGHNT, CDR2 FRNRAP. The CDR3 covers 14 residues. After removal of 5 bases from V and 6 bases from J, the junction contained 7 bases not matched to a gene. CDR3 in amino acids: CASGPGQGSDGYTF. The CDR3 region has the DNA TGTGCTAGTGGTCCGGGACAGGGTTCAGATGGCTACACCTTC.

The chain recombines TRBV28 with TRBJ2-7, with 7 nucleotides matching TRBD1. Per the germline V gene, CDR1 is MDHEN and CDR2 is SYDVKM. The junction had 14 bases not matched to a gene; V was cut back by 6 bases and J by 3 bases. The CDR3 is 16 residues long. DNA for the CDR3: TGTGCCAGCAGCGCTCCCCGACAGGGAAGATTCTACGAGCAGTACTTC. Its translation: CASSAPRQGRFYEQYF.

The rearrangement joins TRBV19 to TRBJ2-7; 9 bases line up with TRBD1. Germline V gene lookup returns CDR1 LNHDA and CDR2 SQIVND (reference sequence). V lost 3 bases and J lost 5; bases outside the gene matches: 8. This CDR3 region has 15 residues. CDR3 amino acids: CASSISTGGVNEQYF. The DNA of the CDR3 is TGTGCCAGTAGTATCTCGACAGGGGGGGTCAACGAGCAGTACTTC.

CDR3: CAWSDSFLMNTEAFF. CDR3 in DNA: TGTGCCTGGAGTGATAGTTTTCTCATGAACACTGAAGCTTTCTTT. V and J are TRBV30 and TRBJ1-1, with D unresolved. V was shortened by 1 base and J by 0 bases, with 12 bases between the two germline ends. Per germline, CDR1 GTSNPN and CDR2 SVGIG (reference sequence). The CDR3 is made up of 15 amino acids.

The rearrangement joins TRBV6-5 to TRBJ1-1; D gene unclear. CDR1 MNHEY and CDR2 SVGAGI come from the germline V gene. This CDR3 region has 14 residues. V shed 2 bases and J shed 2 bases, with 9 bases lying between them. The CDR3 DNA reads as TGTGCCAGCAGTTACAAGTGGAGAAACACTGAAGCTTTCTTT. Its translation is CASSYKWRNTEAFF.

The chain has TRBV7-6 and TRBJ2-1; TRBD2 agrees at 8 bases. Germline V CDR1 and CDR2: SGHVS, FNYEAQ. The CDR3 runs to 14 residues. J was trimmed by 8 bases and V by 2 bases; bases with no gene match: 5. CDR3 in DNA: TGTGCCAGCAGCTTATACGGGGGGGCCGATGAGCAGTTCTTC. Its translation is CASSLYGGADEQFF.

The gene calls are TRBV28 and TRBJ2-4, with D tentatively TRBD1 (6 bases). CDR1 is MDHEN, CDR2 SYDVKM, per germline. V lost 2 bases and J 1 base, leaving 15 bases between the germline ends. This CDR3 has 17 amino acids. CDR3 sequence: CASSLHGQSMAKNIQYF. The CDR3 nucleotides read TGTGCCAGCAGTTTACACGGACAGTCTATGGCCAAAAACATTCAGTACTTC.

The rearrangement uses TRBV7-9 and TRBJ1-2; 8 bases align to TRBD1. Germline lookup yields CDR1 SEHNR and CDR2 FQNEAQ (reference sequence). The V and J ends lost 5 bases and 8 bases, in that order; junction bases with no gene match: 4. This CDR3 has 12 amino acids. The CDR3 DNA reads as TGTGCCAGCAGCCAGGACAGGGACGGCTACACCTTC. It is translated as CASSQDRDGYTF.

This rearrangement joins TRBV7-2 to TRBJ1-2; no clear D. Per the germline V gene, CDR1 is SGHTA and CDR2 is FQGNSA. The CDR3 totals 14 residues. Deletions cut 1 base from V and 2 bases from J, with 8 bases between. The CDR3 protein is CASSLGTENYGYTF. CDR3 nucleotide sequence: TGTGCCAGCAGCTTAGGGACTGAGAACTATGGCTACACCTTC.

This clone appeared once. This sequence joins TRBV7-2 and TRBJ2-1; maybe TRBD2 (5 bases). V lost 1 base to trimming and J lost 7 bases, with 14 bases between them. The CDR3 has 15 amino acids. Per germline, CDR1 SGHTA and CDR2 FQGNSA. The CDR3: CASSLVASSKNEQFF. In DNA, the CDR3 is TGTGCCAGCAGCTTAGTGGCTAGCTCAAAGAATGAGCAGTTCTTC.

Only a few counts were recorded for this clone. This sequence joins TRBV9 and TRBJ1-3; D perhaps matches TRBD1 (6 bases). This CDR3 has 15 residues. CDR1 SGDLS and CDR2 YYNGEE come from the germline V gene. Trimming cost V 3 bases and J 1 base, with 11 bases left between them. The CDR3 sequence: CASSEHTGSGNTIYF. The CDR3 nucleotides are TGTGCCAGCAGCGAACACACAGGGTCTGGAAACACCATATATTTT.

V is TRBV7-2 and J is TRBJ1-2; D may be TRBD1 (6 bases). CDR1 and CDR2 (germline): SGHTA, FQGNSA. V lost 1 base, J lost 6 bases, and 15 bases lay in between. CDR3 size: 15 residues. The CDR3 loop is CASSLVLGQLDGYTF. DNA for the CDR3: TGTGCCAGCAGCTTAGTTCTAGGACAGCTCGATGGCTACACCTTC.

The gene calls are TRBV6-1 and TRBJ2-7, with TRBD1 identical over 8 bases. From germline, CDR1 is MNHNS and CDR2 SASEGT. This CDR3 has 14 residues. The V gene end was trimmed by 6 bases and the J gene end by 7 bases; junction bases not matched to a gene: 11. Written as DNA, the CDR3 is TGTGCCAGCAGAAGACAGGGGATGGAGCGTGAGCAGTACTTC. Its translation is CASRRQGMEREQYF.

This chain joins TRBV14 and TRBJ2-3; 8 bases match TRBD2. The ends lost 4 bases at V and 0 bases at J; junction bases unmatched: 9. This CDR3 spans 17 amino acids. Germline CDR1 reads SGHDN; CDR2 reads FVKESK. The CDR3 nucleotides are TGTGCCAGCAGCCCTAAACAGCGGGGGCCGAGCACAGATACGCAGTATTTT. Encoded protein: CASSPKQRGPSTDTQYF.

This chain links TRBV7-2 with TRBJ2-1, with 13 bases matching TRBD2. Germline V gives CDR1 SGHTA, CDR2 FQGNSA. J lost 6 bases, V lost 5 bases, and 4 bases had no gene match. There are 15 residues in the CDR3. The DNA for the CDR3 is TGTGCCAGCAGCGCACTAGCGGGGGGGTTCAATGAGCAGTTCTTC. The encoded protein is CASSALAGGFNEQFF.

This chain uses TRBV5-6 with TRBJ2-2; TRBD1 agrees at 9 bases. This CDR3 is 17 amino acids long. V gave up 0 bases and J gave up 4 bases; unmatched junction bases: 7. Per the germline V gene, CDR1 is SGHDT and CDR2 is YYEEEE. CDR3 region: CASSLAVGQGSTGELFF. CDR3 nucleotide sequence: TGTGCCAGCAGCTTGGCCGTGGGACAGGGCTCCACCGGGGAGCTGTTTTTT. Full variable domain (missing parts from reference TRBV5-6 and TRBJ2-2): DAGVTQSPTHLIKTRGQQVTLRCSPKSGHDTVSWYQQALGQGPQFIFQYYEEEERQRGNFPDRFSGHQFPNYSSELNVNALLLGDSALYLCASSLAVGQGSTGELFFGEGSRLTVL.

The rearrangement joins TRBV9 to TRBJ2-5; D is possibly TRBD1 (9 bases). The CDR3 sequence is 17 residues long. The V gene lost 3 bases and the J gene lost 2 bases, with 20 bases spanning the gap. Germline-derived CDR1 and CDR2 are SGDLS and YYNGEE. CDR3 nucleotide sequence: TGTGCCAGCAGCGAAGGGCCGGGGGGGACAGGGCAAGAGACCCAGTACTTC. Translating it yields CASSEGPGGTGQETQYF. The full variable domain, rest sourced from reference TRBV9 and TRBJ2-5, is DSGVTQTPKHLITATGQRVTLRCSPRSGDLSVYWYQQSLDQGLQFLIQYYNGEERAKGNILERFSAQQFPDLHSELNLSSLELGDSALYFCASSEGPGGTGQETQYFGPGTRLLVL.

CDR3 residues: CASSLGGTGNQPQHF. CDR3 nucleotide sequence: TGTGCCAGCAGCCTAGGGGGCACCGGCAATCAGCCCCAGCATTTT. The chain employs TRBV5-6 and TRBJ1-5; 7 bases line up with TRBD1. The germline gives CDR1 SGHDT, CDR2 YYEEEE. The V and J ends lost 4 bases and 2 bases, in that order; junction bases with no gene match: 6. The CDR3 runs to 15 residues.

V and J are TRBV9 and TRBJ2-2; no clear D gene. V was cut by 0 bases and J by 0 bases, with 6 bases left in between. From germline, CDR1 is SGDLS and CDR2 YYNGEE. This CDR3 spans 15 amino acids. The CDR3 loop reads CASSVERANTGELFF. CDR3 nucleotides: TGTGCCAGCAGCGTAGAGCGAGCGAACACCGGGGAGCTGTTTTTT. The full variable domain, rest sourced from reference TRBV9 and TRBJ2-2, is DSGVTQTPKHLITATGQRVTLRCSPRSGDLSVYWYQQSLDQGLQFLIQYYNGEERAKGNILERFSAQQFPDLHSELNLSSLELGDSALYFCASSVERANTGELFFGEGSRLTVL.

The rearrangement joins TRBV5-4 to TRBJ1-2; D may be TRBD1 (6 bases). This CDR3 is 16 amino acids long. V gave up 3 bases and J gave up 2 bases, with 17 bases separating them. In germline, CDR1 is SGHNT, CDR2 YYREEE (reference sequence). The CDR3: CASSWTDKRENYGYTF. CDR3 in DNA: TGTGCCAGCAGCTGGACAGACAAGAGGGAAAACTATGGCTACACCTTC.